This T cell receptor beta chain was identified during a study of blood T cell repertoires in COVID-19 (dated by TCRdb to the early 2020s). Regarding the complete study: The collaborator samples originated in the United States, Italy and Spain and spanned the acute and convalescent phases of COVID-19. A freely available public database, intended as a resource for researchers studying the immune response to SARS-CoV-2, is where the repertoires were released. Where HLA class I and class II types were available, the types were taken from metadata supplied by the sample provider, not from assay-based typing. The prospective study material was composed of cDNA or gDNA derived from T cells, B-cell-depleted T cells, or PBMCs. Subjects who had been exposed to COVID-19, were actively infected with it, or had recovered from it provided the deeply sampled blood TCRbeta repertoires that made up the dataset. The samples were drawn from the first 160 participants of the ongoing ImmuneRACE study and from over 950 subjects provided by 6 global collaborators. Sample metadata almost always included a de-identified subject ID, COVID-19 status, age in years and sex.

One collaborating source in Seattle enrolled patients during active infection and followed them longitudinally through the course of disease. The collaborating institutions used their own protocols to collect whole blood in K2EDTA tubes. For TCRbeta analysis, collaborators shipped samples in one of three forms: frozen whole blood, isolated PBMCs, or DNA extracted from either of those sample types. Overall study results and their limits: The quantity of clinical and demographic metadata differed by source and by participant and was supplied without curation.

The immunoSEQ Assay, a bias-controlled multiplex PCR, was used to amplify TCRbeta CDR3 regions from genomic DNA. Processing in the source paper ran as follows. Nucleated cell counts per sample were estimated from amplification of reference gene primers within the assay. To quantify the absolute abundance of each unique TCRbeta CDR3 rearrangement, sequence reads were collapsed and filtered. For each sample, productive Simpson clonality was calculated by taking the square root of Simpson's diversity index across productive rearrangements. TCRdb limited this immuneACCESS table to in-frame rearrangements with V and J called. A share of clones is missing; checked studies link under half to unresolved V genes, and the rest is unexplained. That table is the source of V, J and clone size, and D and trimming were worked out from the DNA. For this sample there are about 350,000 clones; about 91% appear just once. The top ten clones comprise roughly 9.9% of the sample.

According to the germline V gene (reference sequence), CDR1 reads SEHNR and CDR2 reads FQNEAQ. V drops 8 bases and J drops 0 bases, leaving 10 bases in between. Reading from cysteine to phenylalanine, the CDR3 counts 13 amino acids. The read is trimmed to its CDR3 DNA, 39 bases read in frame from base 1. In regard to this clone: Its antigen remains undetermined. Base qualities are not at hand, and no much larger clone is one base apart.

Sequenced material: peripheral blood. This sequence was found in a man between 25 and 39 years old with COVID-19, enrolled during active disease. The sequence links TRBV7-9 to TRBJ1-1; the D gene is not confidently resolved. The DNA reads TGTGCCAGCCAACCCACAGTGAACACTGAAGCTTTCTTT. This codes for CASQPTVNTEAFF. The entire variable domain, with the stretches around the CDR3 drawn from the reference TRBV7-9 and TRBJ1-1 proteins, is DTGVSQNPRHKITKRGQNVTFRCDPISEHNRLYWYRQTLGQGPEFLTYFQNEAQLEKSRLLSDRFSAERPKGSFSTLEIQRTEQGDSAMYLCASQPTVNTEAFFGQGTRLTVV.